This TCR beta chain was captured in a study of stem cell transplantation in POMP-related autoinflammatory disease. The study's findings and limits: Unique TRB V-J gene pairings were limited in number in patients with PRAID. A trend toward lower repertoire diversity and greater clonality appeared in every analyzed T-cell subset of PRAID patients.

Germline CDR1 is SGHNT and CDR2 is YYREEE (reference sequence). Trimming left V 2 bases short and J 0 bases short, with 15 bases between. This CDR3 spans 17 amino acids. Of note for this clone: As yet, its antigen is unknown.

Prominent immunodeficiency with autoinflammation defined PRAID. Only in-frame clones appear in the TCRdb table, and some are missing; sequencing was by immunoSEQ multiplex PCR. The table includes over 30,000 clones, 88% detected once. The source of this sequence is a human donor with POMP-related autoinflammation and immune dysregulation (PRAID). The V gene is TRBV5-4, the J gene TRBJ1-3; D might be TRBD1 (6 bases). The starting material was CD4+ T cells from PBMCs, obtained before stem cell transplantation. CDR3 DNA: TGTGCCAGCAGCTTTTTGGGAACAGGGCTCTCTGGAAACACCATATATTTT. Amino acid sequence: CASSFLGTGLSGNTIYF.